Following are 22 T cell receptor beta chains from one sample sequenced in a study of control samples from healthy donors and cancer patients. Method: immunoSEQ multiplex PCR; TCRdb's copy keeps in-frame clones and lacks some. The sample has roughly 95,000 clones, almost 90% seen once. Sequencing was carried out using blood. Receptors were obtained from a young man in good health.

As concerns this clone: At one end, the junction sequence differs from germline, possibly due to a read error. This sequence joins TRBV18 and TRBJ2-7; TRBD1 matches at 10 bases. The CDR3 covers 14 residues. Germline loops: CDR1 KGHSH, CDR2 LQKENI. Here the CDR3 DNA reads TGTGCCAGCTCACCCCGTCCACCCGGGACAGGGGTGAACTTC. It encodes CASSPRPPGTGVNF.

The rearrangement joins TRBV6-6 to TRBJ1-4; D is unclear. Germline lookup yields CDR1 MNHNY and CDR2 SVGAGI (reference sequence). Trimming stripped 2 bases from V and 0 bases from J, with 7 bases between. The CDR3 has 15 residues. CDR3 in amino acids: CASSYRSATNEKLFF. DNA for the CDR3: TGTGCCAGCAGTTACAGGTCGGCAACTAATGAAAAACTGTTTTTT.

The chain combines TRBV6-6 with TRBJ2-7; D is ambiguous. The ends were cut back, 5 bases at V and 3 bases at J, with 23 bases in the middle. The CDR3 contains 17 residues. Germline V CDR1 and CDR2: MNHNY, SVGAGI (reference sequence). In DNA form, the CDR3 reads TGTGCCAGCAGTCGTGTCAAGCGACTTCCTCCCATCTACGAGCAGTACTTC. Protein sequence: CASSRVKRLPPIYEQYF.

J is TRBJ2-5 and V is TRBV11-2; D is unclear. The germline V and J ends were trimmed by 5 bases and 3 bases, with 10 bases remaining between them. CDR1 and CDR2 (germline): SGHAT, FQNNGV. The CDR3 length is 13 residues. The CDR3 sequence is CASSPRGEETQYF. Here the CDR3 DNA reads TGTGCCAGCAGCCCCCGTGGGGAAGAGACCCAGTACTTC.

V usage is TRBV27 and J usage is TRBJ1-2; D gene uncertain. This CDR3 has 16 amino acids. The ends were cut back, 6 bases at V and 4 bases at J, with 21 bases in the middle. Looked up from germline, CDR1 is MNHEY and CDR2 is SMNVEV (reference sequence). Written as DNA, the CDR3 is TGTGCCAGCAGCCCTCGGTATTCGTCGGAACCCTATGGCTACACCTTC. Translating it yields CASSPRYSSEPYGYTF.

The count of this clone is one. The chain couples TRBV28 to TRBJ2-7; D is unclear. Germline V lookup: CDR1 MDHEN, CDR2 SYDVKM. The ends were cut back, 6 bases at V and 3 bases at J, with 18 bases in the middle. The CDR3 contains 15 residues. The CDR3 protein is CASRSLGSGNYEQYF. CDR3 in DNA: TGTGCCAGCAGATCTCTCGGGTCCGGAAACTACGAGCAGTACTTC.

This clone was seen a single time. The chain recombines TRBV6-5 with TRBJ2-2; tentatively, D is TRBD2 (6 bases). V dropped 4 bases and J dropped 5 bases, with 11 bases sitting between them. Germline loops: CDR1 MNHEY, CDR2 SVGAGI. This CDR3 is 14 amino acids long. The CDR3 region is CASSLLADTGELFF. CDR3 bases: TGTGCCAGCAGTTTACTAGCCGATACCGGGGAGCTGTTTTTT.

This chain uses TRBV29-1 with TRBJ2-7; D is undetermined. Germline V lookup: CDR1 SQVTM, CDR2 ANQGSEA. This CDR3 contains 13 residues. Trimming shortened V by 4 bases and J by 0 bases, and 10 bases separated the two germline ends. The CDR3 reads CSVGRGFSYEQYF. CDR3 coding DNA: TGCAGCGTTGGTCGTGGATTCTCCTACGAGCAGTACTTC.

This clone was detected once. V usage is TRBV27 and J usage is TRBJ1-2; perhaps TRBD1 as D (5 bases). The CDR3 spans 14 residues. Germline CDR1 and CDR2: MNHEY and SMNVEV (reference sequence). Trimming shortened V by 2 bases and J by 5 bases, and 12 bases separated the two germline ends. This chain's CDR3 is CASSLRGVLYGYTF. The DNA of the CDR3 is TGTGCCAGCAGTTTAAGGGGCGTATTATATGGCTACACCTTC.

V usage is TRBV24-1 and J usage is TRBJ1-1; D remains ambiguous. V was pared by 5 bases and J by 0 bases, with 6 bases between. CDR3 length: 13 residues. The germline V gene encodes CDR1 KGHDR and CDR2 SFDVKD. CDR3 loop: CATSGDMNTEAFF. The CDR3 coding sequence is TGTGCCACCAGTGGAGACATGAACACTGAAGCTTTCTTT.

V is TRBV14 and J is TRBJ1-1; D remains unclear. Germline lookup yields CDR1 SGHDN and CDR2 FVKESK. The V and J ends lost 2 bases and 4 bases respectively, with 8 bases between them. This CDR3 comprises 13 residues. The CDR3 loop is CASSQKETTEAFF. CDR3 in DNA: TGTGCCAGCAGCCAAAAAGAGACCACTGAAGCTTTCTTT.

The chain couples TRBV18 to TRBJ2-7; the D gene is possibly TRBD2 (5 bases). V shed 6 bases and J shed 2 bases, with 11 bases lying between them. CDR3 length: 13 residues. Germline loops: CDR1 KGHSH, CDR2 LQKENI. The CDR3 loop reads CASSPGGPYEQYF. The CDR3 region has the DNA TGTGCCAGCTCCCCCGGCGGGCCCTACGAGCAGTACTTC.

This chain joins TRBV5-1 and TRBJ2-7; perhaps TRBD2 as D (7 bases). CDR1 and CDR2 (germline): SGHRS, YFSETQ. Trimming removed 4 bases at V and 2 bases at J, with 16 bases between. The CDR3 sequence is 15 residues long. Here the CDR3 reads CASSPGGGEAYEQYF. In DNA, the CDR3 is TGCGCCAGCAGCCCCGGAGGGGGGGAGGCCTACGAGCAGTACTTC.

The genes are TRBV5-6 and TRBJ1-3; 8 nucleotides align to TRBD1. CDR3 size: 15 residues. V lost 2 bases and J lost 4; bases outside the gene matches: 5. In germline, CDR1 is SGHDT, CDR2 YYEEEE. CDR3: CASSFRGRHGNTIYF. For the CDR3, the DNA is TGTGCCAGCAGCTTCAGGGGGCGCCACGGAAACACCATATATTTT.

J is TRBJ1-1 and V is TRBV27; D unresolved. With 2 bases removed from V and 1 base from J, the gap between germline ends came to 20 bases. This CDR3 has 18 amino acids. From germline, CDR1 is MNHEY and CDR2 SMNVEV (reference sequence). DNA of the CDR3: TGTGCCAGCAGTTTAACCCCTTCCCCCTTTGGACCGAACACTGAAGCTTTCTTT. Translating it yields CASSLTPSPFGPNTEAFF.

In DNA, the CDR3 is TGTGCCAGCAGCCCCGGTACATGGGGGGTGGGTGAAGCTTTCTTT. Protein: CASSPGTWGVGEAFF. The rearrangement uses TRBV7-9 and TRBJ1-1; D possibly corresponds to TRBD1 (5 bases). The CDR3 is 15 amino acids. Germline V gene lookup returns CDR1 SEHNR and CDR2 FQNEAQ (reference sequence). The V end was cut by 5 bases, the J end by 7 bases, with 20 bases between.

This clone was picked up a small number of times. The V gene is TRBV3-1 (or the pseudogene TRBV3-2), the J gene TRBJ1-4; the match to TRBD1 covers 8 bases. J gave up 12 bases and V 3 bases, and 0 bases lay outside the gene matches. This CDR3 has 11 residues. The germline gives CDR1 LGHDT, CDR2 YNNKEL (reference sequence). CDR3 in amino acids: CASSQDRELFF. The CDR3 DNA reads TGTGCCAGCAGCCAGGACAGGGAACTGTTTTTT.

The J gene is TRBJ1-2, the V gene TRBV6-1; D unresolved. There are 13 residues in the CDR3. From germline, CDR1 is MNHNS and CDR2 SASEGT. Trimming cost V 2 bases and J 2 bases, with 6 bases left between them. In DNA form, the CDR3 reads TGTGCCAGCAGTGAACATTTCAACTATGGCTACACCTTC. Its protein product is CASSEHFNYGYTF.

The rearrangement joins TRBV6-5 to TRBJ1-5; TRBD1 matches 9 bases. This CDR3 comprises 13 residues. Germline-derived CDR1 and CDR2 are MNHEY and SVGAGI. The V and J ends lost 8 bases and 6 bases, in that order; junction bases with no gene match: 5. CDR3 amino acids: CASGTGYAQPQHF. The CDR3, as DNA: TGTGCCAGCGGGACAGGGTATGCTCAGCCCCAGCATTTT.

This clone is classed as medium-sized. The chain joins TRBV5-1 to TRBJ1-4, with 11 bases lining up with TRBD1. CDR3 size: 15 residues. Germline V gene lookup returns CDR1 SGHRS and CDR2 YFSETQ. Losses at the gene ends were 0 bases for V and 7 bases for J; bases not matched to a gene: 2. The CDR3 DNA reads as TGCGCCAGCAGCTTGGAGGGGACAGGGGGTGAAAAACTGTTTTTT. This encodes CASSLEGTGGEKLFF.

The chain combines TRBV11-2 with TRBJ2-7; TRBD2 agrees at 7 bases. The CDR3 has 17 residues. V shed 5 bases and J 0 bases; nucleotides not matched to a gene: 13. Germline V CDR1 and CDR2: SGHAT, FQNNGV. CDR3: CASSAGVLVSSSYEQYF. The CDR3 DNA follows: TGTGCCAGCAGCGCGGGGGTACTAGTCTCCTCCTCCTACGAGCAGTACTTC. The full variable domain, in which reference TRBV11-2 and TRBJ2-7 provide the parts outside the CDR3, is EAGVAQSPRYKIIEKRQSVAFWCNPISGHATLYWYQQILGQGPKLLIQFQNNGVVDDSQLPKDRFSAERLKGVDSTLKIQPAKLEDSAVYLCASSAGVLVSSSYEQYFGPGTRLTVT.

The chain recombines TRBV29-1 with TRBJ2-1; TRBD2 matches at 8 bases. Per germline, CDR1 SQVTM and CDR2 ANQGSEA. The CDR3 has 12 amino acids. V shed 6 bases and J 7 bases; nucleotides not matched to a gene: 5. CDR3 nucleotide sequence: TGCAGCGTAAGACTAGCGCAGAATGAGCAGTTCTTC. It specifies CSVRLAQNEQFF.